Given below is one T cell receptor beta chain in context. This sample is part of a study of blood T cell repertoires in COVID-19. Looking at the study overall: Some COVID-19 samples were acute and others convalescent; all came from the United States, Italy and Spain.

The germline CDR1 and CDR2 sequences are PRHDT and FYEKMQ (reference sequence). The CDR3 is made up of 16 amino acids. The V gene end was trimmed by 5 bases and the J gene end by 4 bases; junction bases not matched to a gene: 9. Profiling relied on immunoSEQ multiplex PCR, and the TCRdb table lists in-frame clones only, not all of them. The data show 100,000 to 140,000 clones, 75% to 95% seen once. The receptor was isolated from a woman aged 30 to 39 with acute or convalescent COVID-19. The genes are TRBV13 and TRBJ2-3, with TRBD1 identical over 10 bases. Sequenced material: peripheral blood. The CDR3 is CASSTGQGVPPDTQYF. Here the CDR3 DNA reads TGTGCCAGCAGCACCGGACAGGGGGTTCCACCAGATACGCAGTATTTT.